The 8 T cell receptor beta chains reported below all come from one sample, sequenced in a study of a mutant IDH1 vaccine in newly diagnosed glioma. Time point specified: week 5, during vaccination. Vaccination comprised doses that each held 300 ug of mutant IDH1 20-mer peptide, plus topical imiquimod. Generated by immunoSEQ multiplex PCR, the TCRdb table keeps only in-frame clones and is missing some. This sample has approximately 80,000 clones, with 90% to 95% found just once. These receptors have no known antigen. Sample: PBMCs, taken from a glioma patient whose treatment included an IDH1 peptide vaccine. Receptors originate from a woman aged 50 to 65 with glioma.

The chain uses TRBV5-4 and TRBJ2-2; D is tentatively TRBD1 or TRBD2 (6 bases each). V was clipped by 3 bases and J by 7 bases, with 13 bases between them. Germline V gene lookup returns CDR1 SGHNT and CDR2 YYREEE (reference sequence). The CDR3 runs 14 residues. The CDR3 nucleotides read TGTGCCAGCAGCTCCGGAGGGGGTGTCGGGGAGCTGTTTTTT. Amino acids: CASSSGGGVGELFF.

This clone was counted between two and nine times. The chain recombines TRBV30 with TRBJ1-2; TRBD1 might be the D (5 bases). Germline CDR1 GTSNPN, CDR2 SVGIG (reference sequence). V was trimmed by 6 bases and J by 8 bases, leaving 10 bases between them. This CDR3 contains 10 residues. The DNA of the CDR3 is TGTGCCTGCCGCCGGGGGGGCTACACCTTC. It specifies CACRRGGYTF.

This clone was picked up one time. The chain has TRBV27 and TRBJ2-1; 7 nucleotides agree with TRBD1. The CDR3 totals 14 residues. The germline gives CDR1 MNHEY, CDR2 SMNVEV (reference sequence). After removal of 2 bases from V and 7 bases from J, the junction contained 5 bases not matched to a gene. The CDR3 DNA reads TGTGCCAGCAGTTTACAGACCAGGGGGAATGAGCAGTTCTTC. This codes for CASSLQTRGNEQFF.

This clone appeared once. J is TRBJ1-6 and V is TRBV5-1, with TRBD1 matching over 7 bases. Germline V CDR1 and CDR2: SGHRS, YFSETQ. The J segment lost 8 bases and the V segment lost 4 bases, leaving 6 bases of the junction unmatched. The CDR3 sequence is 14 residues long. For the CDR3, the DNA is TGCGCCAGCAGCGCCGGGACAGATTATTCACCCCTCCACTTT. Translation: CASSAGTDYSPLHF.

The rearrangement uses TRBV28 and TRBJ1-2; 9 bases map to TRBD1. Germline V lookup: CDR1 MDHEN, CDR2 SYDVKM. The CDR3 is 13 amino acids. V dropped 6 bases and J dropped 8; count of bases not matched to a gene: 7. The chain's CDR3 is CASRVQGAGGYTF. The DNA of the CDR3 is TGTGCCAGCAGGGTACAGGGGGCGGGAGGCTACACCTTC.

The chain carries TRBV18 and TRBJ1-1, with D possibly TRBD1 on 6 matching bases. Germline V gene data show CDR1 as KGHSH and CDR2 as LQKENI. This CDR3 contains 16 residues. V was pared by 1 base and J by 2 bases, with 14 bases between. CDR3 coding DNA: TGTGCCAGCTCACCACTCGGGAGGGGGGCAAACACTGAAGCTTTCTTT. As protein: CASSPLGRGANTEAFF. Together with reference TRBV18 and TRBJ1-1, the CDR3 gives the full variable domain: NAGVMQNPRHLVRRRGQEARLRCSPMKGHSHVYWYRQLPEEGLKFMVYLQKENIIDESGMPKERFSAEFPKEGPSILRIQQVVRGDSAAYFCASSPLGRGANTEAFFGQGTRLTVV.

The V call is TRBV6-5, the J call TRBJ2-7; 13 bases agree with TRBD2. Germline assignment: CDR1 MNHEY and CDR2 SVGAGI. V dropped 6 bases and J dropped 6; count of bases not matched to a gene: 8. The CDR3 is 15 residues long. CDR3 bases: TGTGCCAGCAGGTCCACGGGACTAGCGGGAACCGAGCAGTACTTC. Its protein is CASRSTGLAGTEQYF.

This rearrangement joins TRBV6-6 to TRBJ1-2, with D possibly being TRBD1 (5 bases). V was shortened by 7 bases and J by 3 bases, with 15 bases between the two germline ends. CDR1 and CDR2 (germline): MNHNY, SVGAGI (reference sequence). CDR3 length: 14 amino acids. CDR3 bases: TGTGCCAGCACCCTGGTGAGGGGTTACTATGGCTACACCTTC. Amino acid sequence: CASTLVRGYYGYTF.